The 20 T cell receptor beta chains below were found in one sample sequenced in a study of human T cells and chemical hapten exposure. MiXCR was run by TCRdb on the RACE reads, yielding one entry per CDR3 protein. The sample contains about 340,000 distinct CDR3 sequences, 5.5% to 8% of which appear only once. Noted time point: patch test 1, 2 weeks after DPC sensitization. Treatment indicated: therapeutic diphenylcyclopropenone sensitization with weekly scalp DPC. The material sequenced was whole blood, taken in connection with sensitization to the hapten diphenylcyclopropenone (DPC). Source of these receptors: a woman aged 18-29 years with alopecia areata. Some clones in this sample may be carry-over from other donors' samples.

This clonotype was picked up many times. In DNA, the CDR3 is TGTGCCAGTAGTCAGGGTGGAGGCAATCAGCCCCAGCATTTT. Translated: CASSQGGGNQPQHF. The chain joins TRBV19 to TRBJ1-5; D is possibly TRBD1 (5 bases). Germline CDR1 reads LNHDA; CDR2 reads SQIVND (reference sequence). CDR3 size: 14 residues. Trimming left V 5 bases short and J 2 bases short, with 10 bases between.

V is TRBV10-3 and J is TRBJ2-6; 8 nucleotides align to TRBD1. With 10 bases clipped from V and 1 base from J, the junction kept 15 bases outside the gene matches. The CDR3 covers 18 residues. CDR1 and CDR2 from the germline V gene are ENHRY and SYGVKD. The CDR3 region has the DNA TGTGCCACCTCGAACCAGGTGCAGGGGGCGTCTGGGGCCAACGTCCTGACTTTC. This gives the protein CATSNQVQGASGANVLTF.

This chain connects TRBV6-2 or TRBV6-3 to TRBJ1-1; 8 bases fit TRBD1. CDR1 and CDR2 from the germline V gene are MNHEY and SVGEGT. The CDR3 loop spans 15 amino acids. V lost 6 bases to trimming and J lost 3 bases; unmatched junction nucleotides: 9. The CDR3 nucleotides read TGTGCCAGCAGACCCTCGGACAGGGTGGACACTGAAGCTTTCTTT. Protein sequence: CASRPSDRVDTEAFF.

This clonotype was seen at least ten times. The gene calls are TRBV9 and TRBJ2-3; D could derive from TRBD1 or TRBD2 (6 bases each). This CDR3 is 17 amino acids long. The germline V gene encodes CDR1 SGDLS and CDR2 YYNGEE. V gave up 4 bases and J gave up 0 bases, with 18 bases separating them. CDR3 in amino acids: CASSPRNGGRSTDTQYF. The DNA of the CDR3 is TGTGCCAGCAGCCCCAGGAACGGGGGCCGGAGCACAGATACGCAGTATTTT.

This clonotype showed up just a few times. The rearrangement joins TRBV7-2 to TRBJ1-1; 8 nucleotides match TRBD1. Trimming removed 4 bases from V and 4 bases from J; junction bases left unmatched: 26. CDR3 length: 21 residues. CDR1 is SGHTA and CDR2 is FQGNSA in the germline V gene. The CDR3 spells CASSSPWGTGDTQRELTEAFF. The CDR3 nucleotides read TGTGCCAGCAGCTCCCCCTGGGGGACAGGAGATACCCAACGGGAGCTCACTGAAGCTTTCTTT.

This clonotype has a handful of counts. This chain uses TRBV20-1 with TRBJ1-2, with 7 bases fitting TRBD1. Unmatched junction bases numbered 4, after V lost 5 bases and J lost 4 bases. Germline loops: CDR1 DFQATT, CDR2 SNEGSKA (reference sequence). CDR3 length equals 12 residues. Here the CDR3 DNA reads TGCAGTGCTTCCAGGGGGTCCTATGGCTACACCTTC. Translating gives CSASRGSYGYTF.

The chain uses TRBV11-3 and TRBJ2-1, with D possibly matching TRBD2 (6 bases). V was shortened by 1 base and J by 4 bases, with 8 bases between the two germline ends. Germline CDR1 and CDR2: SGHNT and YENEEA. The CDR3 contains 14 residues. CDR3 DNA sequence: TGTGCCAGCAGCTTAGGACTAGAGTACAATGAGCAGTTCTTC. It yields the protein CASSLGLEYNEQFF.

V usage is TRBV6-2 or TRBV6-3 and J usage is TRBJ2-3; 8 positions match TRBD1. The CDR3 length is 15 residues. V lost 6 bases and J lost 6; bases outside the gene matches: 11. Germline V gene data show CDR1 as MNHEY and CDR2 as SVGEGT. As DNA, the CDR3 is TGTGCCAGCAGGGTGCAGGGGGCGGGCTCCGATACGCAGTATTTT. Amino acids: CASRVQGAGSDTQYF.

This CDR3 is CATSDFRESYNEQFF. CDR3 sequence (DNA): TGTGCCACCAGTGATTTCAGGGAGTCCTACAATGAGCAGTTCTTC. The V call is TRBV24-1, the J call TRBJ2-1; either TRBD1 or TRBD2 may supply D (5 bases each). V was pared by 1 base and J by 1 base, with 7 bases between. This CDR3 comprises 15 residues. CDR1 is KGHDR, CDR2 SFDVKD, per germline.

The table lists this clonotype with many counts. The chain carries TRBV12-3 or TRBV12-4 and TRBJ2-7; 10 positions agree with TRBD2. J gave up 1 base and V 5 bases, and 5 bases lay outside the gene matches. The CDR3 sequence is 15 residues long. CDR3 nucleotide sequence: TGTGCCAGCAGTCTTCTAGCGGGGGTGTCCTACGAGCAGTACTTC. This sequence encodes CASSLLAGVSYEQYF.

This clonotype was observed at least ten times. Written as DNA, the CDR3 is TGTGCCAGCAGTTTAGAGGGCGGGGAGCTGTTTTTT. Translating gives CASSLEGGELFF. V usage is TRBV28 and J usage is TRBJ2-2; possibly TRBD2 for D (5 bases). This CDR3 spans 12 amino acids. Trimming left V 2 bases short and J 7 bases short, with 5 bases between. Germline V gene data show CDR1 as MDHEN and CDR2 as SYDVKM. Looking up the rest from reference TRBV28 and TRBJ2-2 gives the full variable domain: DVKVTQSSRYLVKRTGEKVFLECVQDMDHENMFWYRQDPGLGLRLIYFSYDVKMKEKGDIPEGYSVSREKKERFSLILESASTNQTSMYLCASSLEGGELFFGEGSRLTVL.

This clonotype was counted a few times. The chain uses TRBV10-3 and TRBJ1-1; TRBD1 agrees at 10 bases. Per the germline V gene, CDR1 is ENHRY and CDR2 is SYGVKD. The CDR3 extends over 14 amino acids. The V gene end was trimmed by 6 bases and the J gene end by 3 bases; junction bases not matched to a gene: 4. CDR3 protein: CAIRSGQGHTEAFF. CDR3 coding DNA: TGTGCCATCAGGTCGGGACAGGGGCACACTGAAGCTTTCTTT.

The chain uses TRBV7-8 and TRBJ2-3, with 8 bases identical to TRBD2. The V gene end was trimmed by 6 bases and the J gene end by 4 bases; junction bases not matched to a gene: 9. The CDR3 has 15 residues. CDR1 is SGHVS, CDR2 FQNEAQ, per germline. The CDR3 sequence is CASSPRTSPPDTQYF. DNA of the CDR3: TGTGCCAGCAGTCCTCGGACTAGCCCCCCAGATACGCAGTATTTT. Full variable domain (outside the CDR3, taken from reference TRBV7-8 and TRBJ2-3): GAGVSQSPRYKVAKRGQDVALRCDPISGHVSLFWYQQALGQGPEFLTYFQNEAQLDKSGLPSDRFFAERPEGSVSTLKIQRTQQEDSAVYLCASSPRTSPPDTQYFGPGTRLTVL.

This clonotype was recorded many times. CDR3 sequence reads: CSVEVWQGGGTDTQYF. The CDR3 DNA reads as TGCAGCGTTGAAGTCTGGCAGGGCGGTGGGACAGATACGCAGTATTTT. This rearrangement joins TRBV29-1 to TRBJ2-3, with D perhaps matching TRBD1 (5 bases). The CDR3 sequence is 16 residues long. Trimming took 1 base from V and 3 from J, leaving 17 bases between them. The germline V gene has CDR1 SQVTM and CDR2 ANQGSEA.

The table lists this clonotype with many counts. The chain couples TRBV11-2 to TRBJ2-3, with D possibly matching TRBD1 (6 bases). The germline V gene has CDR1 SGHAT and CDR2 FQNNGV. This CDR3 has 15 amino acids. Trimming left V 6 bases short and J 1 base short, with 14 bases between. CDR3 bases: TGTGCCAGCAGGTGGGGGCTAGAGGGCACAGATACGCAGTATTTT. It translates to CASRWGLEGTDTQYF.

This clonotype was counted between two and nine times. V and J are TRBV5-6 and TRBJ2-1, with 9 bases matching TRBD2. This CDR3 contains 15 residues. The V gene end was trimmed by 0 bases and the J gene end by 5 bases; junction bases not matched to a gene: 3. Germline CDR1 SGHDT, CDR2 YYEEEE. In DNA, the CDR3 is TGTGCCAGCAGCTTGGCTAGCGGGGTTGACAATGAGCAGTTCTTC. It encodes CASSLASGVDNEQFF.

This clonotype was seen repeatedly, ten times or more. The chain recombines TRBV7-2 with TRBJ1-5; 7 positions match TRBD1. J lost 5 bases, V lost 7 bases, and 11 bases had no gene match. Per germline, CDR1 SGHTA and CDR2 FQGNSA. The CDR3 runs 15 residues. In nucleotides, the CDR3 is TGTGCCAGCACCCCGGCCGGGACAGATCATCAGCCCCAGCATTTT. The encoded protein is CASTPAGTDHQPQHF.

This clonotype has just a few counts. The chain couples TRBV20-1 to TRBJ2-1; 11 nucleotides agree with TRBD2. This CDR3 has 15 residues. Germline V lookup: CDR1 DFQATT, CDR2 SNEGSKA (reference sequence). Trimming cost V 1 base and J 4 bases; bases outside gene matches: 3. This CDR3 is CSARVGTSGYNEQFF. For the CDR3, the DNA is TGCAGTGCTAGAGTGGGGACTAGCGGATACAATGAGCAGTTCTTC.

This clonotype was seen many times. CDR3 bases: TGTGCCAGCAGCTTAGATCCCGGGATCAGTAATGAGCAGTTCTTC. Its protein is CASSLDPGISNEQFF. The chain employs TRBV7-8 and TRBJ2-1; D might be TRBD2 (5 bases). The V gene's germline CDR1 is SGHVS and CDR2 FQNEAQ. The CDR3 sequence is 15 residues long. V lost 1 base and J 7 bases, leaving 14 bases between the germline ends.

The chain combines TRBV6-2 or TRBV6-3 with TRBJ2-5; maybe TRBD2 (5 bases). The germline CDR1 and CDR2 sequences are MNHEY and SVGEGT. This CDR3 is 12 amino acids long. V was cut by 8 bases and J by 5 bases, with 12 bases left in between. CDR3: CASGLRGETQYF. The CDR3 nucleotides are TGTGCCAGCGGACTTAGAGGGGAGACCCAGTACTTC.